The T cell receptor beta chain described here comes from a study of blood T cells in healthy people across ages. Whole-study findings and limits: Naive T cell percentage showed a strong correlation with TCR beta diversity.

Isolation yielded PBMCs, at least 6.5 million per sample, in every case. Using a J-beta primer mix together with a sample-barcoded 5' primer, a second PCR was run for about 6 to 12 cycles. Through a template-switch adaptor with 12 random nucleotides, each cDNA molecule received a tag. Sequencing of every sample gave 2.5 million or more CDR3-containing paired-end reads. A single record per CDR3 protein comes from TCRdb applying MiXCR to the 5' RACE reads. The profile shows approximately 700,000 distinct CDR3 sequences, 32% of them singletons. Worth noting for this clonotype: Antigen specificity is unknown.

Sequencing used blood. The TCR originated in an elderly woman in good health.

This chain's CDR3 is CSVRPGHLYEQYF. For the CDR3, the DNA is TGCAGCGTTCGTCCGGGACACCTATACGAGCAGTACTTC. This chain uses TRBV29-1 with TRBJ2-7; D is possibly TRBD1 (6 bases). The germline V gene has CDR1 SQVTM and CDR2 ANQGSEA. With 5 bases removed from V and 4 bases from J, the gap between germline ends came to 15 bases. The CDR3 has 13 residues.